The entry below describes one T cell receptor (beta chain). Living in under 30 US areas, the participants were between about 18 and 90 years of age. Cohorts were assigned according to the clinical history that participants reported. Study processing details: Amplifying reference gene primers gave estimates of nucleated cell counts. TCRdb's copy holds only in-frame clones and misses some; the assay was immunoSEQ multiplex PCR. V and J calls and clone size are given by that table; D and trimming were obtained from the DNA. The profile covers about 270,000 clones, with 80% to 95% appearing a single time and approximately 3% taken by the ten largest. V was trimmed by 7 bases and J by 2 bases, leaving 7 bases between them. The CDR3 covers 12 residues. The germline gives CDR1 SNHLY, CDR2 FYNNEI. The entry originates in a study of blood T cell repertoires in COVID-19. Study summary: Sources were T cells, B-cell-depleted T cells, or PBMCs; the material itself was cDNA or gDNA.

The chain joins TRBV2 to TRBJ2-3; D not resolved. Sequencing was performed on PBMCs or T cells enriched from blood (not recorded which). The receptor comes from a man in his forties or fifties who had been exposed to COVID-19. This CDR3 is CASTGSTDTQYF. Written as DNA, the CDR3 is TGTGCCAGCACGGGTTCCACAGATACGCAGTATTTT. The full variable domain, rest sourced from reference TRBV2 and TRBJ2-3, is EPEVTQTPSHQVTQMGQEVILRCVPISNHLYFYWYRQILGQKVEFLVSFYNNEISEKSEIFDDQFSVERPDGSNFTLKIRSTKLEDSAMYFCASTGSTDTQYFGPGTRLTVL.